This TCR beta chain was sequenced in a study of CD8 T cells in ankylosing spondylitis. Generation of TCR beta libraries employed quantitative 5'-RACE incorporating molecular barcodes. TCRdb reanalysed the 5' RACE reads using MiXCR and keeps one entry per CDR3 protein. Among fewer than 550,000 distinct CDR3 sequences listed, approximately 5.3% were seen once. This clonotype was found a few times. Its cognate antigen is unknown. Study-wide results and limits: Seemingly characteristic of ankylosing spondylitis blood was a TCR beta motif consisting of fewer than 10 highly homologous variants.

Germline V CDR1 and CDR2: LGHDT, YNNKEL (reference sequence). The V end was cut by 1 base, the J end by 0 bases, with 11 bases between. The CDR3 extends over 16 amino acids. The sample taken for sequencing was blood, either unsorted or a sorted T cell fraction (not recorded which). This rearrangement joins TRBV3-1 to TRBJ2-3; tentatively, D is TRBD2 (5 bases). This clonotype originated in a male donor with ankylosing spondylitis. DNA for the CDR3: TGTGCCAGCAGCCAAGGAACGGGAAGTAGCACAGATACGCAGTATTTT. Amino acids: CASSQGTGSSTDTQYF.